The T cell receptor (beta chain) described here comes from a study of blood T cell repertoires in COVID-19. In the study overall: The study drew acute and convalescent COVID-19 samples from the United States, Italy and Spain. PBMCs, B-cell-depleted T cells, or T cells were the source of the cDNA or gDNA that made up the material.

As processed by the authors: How many nucleated cells were present was estimated from reference gene primer amplification. Assay used: immunoSEQ multiplex PCR; TCRdb lists only in-frame clones, some missing. Clone size and the V and J calls come from that table; the DNA yielded D and trimming. This table has more than 400,000 clones, around 90% appearing once. Recovered participants had two consecutive negative NP/OP PCR tests, healthcare professional clearance, or symptom resolution. The CDR3 length is 13 residues. The V and J ends lost 4 bases and 8 bases, in that order; junction bases with no gene match: 7. Germline CDR1 and CDR2: SNHLY and FYNNEI.

This chain joins TRBV2 and TRBJ1-2, with 7 bases fitting TRBD1. The receptor was isolated from a young woman who had recovered from COVID-19. Material: PBMCs or T cells enriched from blood (not recorded which). The CDR3 loop reads CASSATGTEGYTF. CDR3 DNA: TGTGCCAGCAGTGCTACCGGGACAGAAGGCTACACCTTC. Combining the CDR3 with reference TRBV2 and TRBJ1-2 gives the whole variable domain EPEVTQTPSHQVTQMGQEVILRCVPISNHLYFYWYRQILGQKVEFLVSFYNNEISEKSEIFDDQFSVERPDGSNFTLKIRSTKLEDSAMYFCASSATGTEGYTFGSGTRLTVV.